These 11 T cell receptor beta chains share one sample of origin, sequenced in a study of shared T cell receptors in the human thymus. Assay: immunoSEQ multiplex PCR; the TCRdb copy retains only in-frame clones and omits some. The sample lists under 700,000 clones, approximately 80% occurring once. These data also formed part of another study, on human thymus T cells.

The source material was thymocytes. The receptor source for this set is a boy in the first two years of life with a congenital heart defect.

In its sample, this clone was seen once. The V gene is TRBV7-2, the J gene TRBJ2-7; 12 positions match TRBD2. This CDR3 is 17 amino acids long. Germline V gene sequence: CDR1 SGHTA, CDR2 FQGNSA. Trimming removed 5 bases from V and 3 bases from J; junction bases left unmatched: 11. CDR3 region: CASSILAGGPSVYEQYF. The CDR3 region has the DNA TGTGCCAGCAGCATTCTAGCGGGAGGGCCCTCGGTCTACGAGCAGTACTTC.

This sequence joins TRBV4-1 and TRBJ2-5; 13 bases line up with TRBD2. J lost 2 bases, V lost 1 base, and 16 bases had no gene match. CDR3 length equals 21 residues. Germline CDR1 reads MGHRA; CDR2 reads YSYEKL. In nucleotides, the CDR3 is TGCGCCAGCAGCCAAGTTAATCCTAGGACTAGCGGGAGCCTACCTCAAGAGACCCAGTACTTC. Its protein product is CASSQVNPRTSGSLPQETQYF.

The chain joins TRBV2 to TRBJ2-3; TRBD2 matches 10 bases. In germline, CDR1 is SNHLY, CDR2 FYNNEI. The CDR3 is made up of 15 amino acids. V shed 5 bases and J 0 bases; nucleotides not matched to a gene: 2. CDR3 DNA: TGTGCCAGCAGTAAGCGGGAGGGTAGCACAGATACGCAGTATTTT. Its translation is CASSKREGSTDTQYF.

This clone turned up a few times. The chain employs TRBV11-2 and TRBJ2-3; a weak D match, TRBD1 (5 bases). From germline, CDR1 is SGHAT and CDR2 FQNNGV. V lost 0 bases and J lost 0, with 16 bases in between. This CDR3 contains 18 residues. The DNA of the CDR3 is TGTGCCAGCAGCTTAGATCTTCGGGCACAGGCTAGCACAGATACGCAGTATTTT. It specifies CASSLDLRAQASTDTQYF.

The chain combines TRBV20-1 with TRBJ2-1; no reliable D call. Germline lookup yields CDR1 DFQATT and CDR2 SNEGSKA (reference sequence). V shed 3 bases and J shed 9 bases, with 9 bases lying between them. The CDR3 totals 11 residues. The DNA of the CDR3 is TGCAGTGCTAGTAATAGTGGTGAGCAGTTCTTC. Translated: CSASNSGEQFF.

The CDR3 spells CASSPQGRAWCEQFF. The CDR3, as DNA: TGTGCCAGCAGCCCTCAGGGGAGGGCCTGGTGTGAGCAGTTCTTC. V usage is TRBV5-6 and J usage is TRBJ2-1, with D perhaps TRBD2 (7 bases). CDR3 length: 15 residues. Germline V gene data show CDR1 as SGHDT and CDR2 as YYEEEE. With 4 bases removed from V and 9 bases from J, the gap between germline ends came to 20 bases. The full variable domain, rest sourced from reference TRBV5-6 and TRBJ2-1, is DAGVTQSPTHLIKTRGQQVTLRCSPKSGHDTVSWYQQALGQGPQFIFQYYEEEERQRGNFPDRFSGHQFPNYSSELNVNALLLGDSALYLCASSPQGRAWCEQFFGPGTRLTVL.

This clone was seen only once. CDR3 loop: CASSPKGGGRGHEQYF. CDR3 in DNA: TGTGCCAGCAGCCCCAAGGGTGGAGGCAGGGGACACGAGCAGTACTTC. The V gene is TRBV7-9, the J gene TRBJ2-7; maybe TRBD1 (6 bases). Per the germline V gene, CDR1 is SEHNR and CDR2 is FQNEAQ (reference sequence). V gave up 5 bases and J gave up 5 bases, with 22 bases separating them. This CDR3 is 16 amino acids long. The full variable domain, rest sourced from reference TRBV7-9 and TRBJ2-7, is DTGVSQNPRHKITKRGQNVTFRCDPISEHNRLYWYRQTLGQGPEFLTYFQNEAQLEKSRLLSDRFSAERPKGSFSTLEIQRTEQGDSAMYLCASSPKGGGRGHEQYFGPGTRLTVT.

The chain has TRBV7-2 and TRBJ1-1; weak D call: TRBD1 (5 bases). The CDR3 spans 14 residues. Trimming stripped 3 bases from V and 1 base from J, with 9 bases between. CDR1 is SGHTA and CDR2 is FQGNSA in the germline V gene. Here the CDR3 reads CASSFTGENTEAFF. The CDR3 nucleotides are TGTGCCAGCAGCTTCACAGGAGAGAACACTGAAGCTTTCTTT.

V usage is TRBV7-2 and J usage is TRBJ1-4; 7 nucleotides agree with TRBD1. V lost 1 base, J lost 3 bases, and 2 bases stayed unmatched. The germline CDR1 and CDR2 sequences are SGHTA and FQGNSA. This CDR3 is 15 amino acids long. CDR3: CASSLVGTANEKLFF. CDR3 coding DNA: TGTGCCAGCAGCTTAGTTGGGACAGCTAATGAAAAACTGTTTTTT. The complete variable domain, with remaining parts taken from reference TRBV7-2 and TRBJ1-4, reads GAGVSQSPSNKVTEKGKDVELRCDPISGHTALYWYRQSLGQGLEFLIYFQGNSAPDKSGLPSDRFSAERTGGSVSTLTIQRTQQEDSAVYLCASSLVGTANEKLFFGSGTQLSVL.

The gene calls are TRBV5-1 and TRBJ2-2; D is uncertain. The ends were cut back, 0 bases at V and 4 bases at J, with 10 bases in the middle. This CDR3 spans 15 amino acids. Germline V lookup: CDR1 SGHRS, CDR2 YFSETQ. The CDR3 here is CASSLGGRVTGELFF. The CDR3 coding sequence is TGCGCCAGCAGCTTGGGAGGCCGAGTCACCGGGGAGCTGTTTTTT.

This chain connects TRBV23-1 to TRBJ2-5, with 7 bases aligning to TRBD2. TRBV23-1 is placed among ORFs of uncertain function. The CDR3 has 20 amino acids. V lost 0 bases to trimming and J lost 4 bases; unmatched junction nucleotides: 20. CDR3 coding DNA: TGCGCCAGCAGTCAATCCCTGGTTCCTGCGGAGCGGGAAAGCCGAGAGACCCAGTACTTC. Its protein product is CASSQSLVPAERESRETQYF.